These 11 T cell receptor beta chains came from one sample sequenced in a study of Graves' ophthalmopathy and Graves' hyperthyroidism. For repertoire sequencing, the TCR beta CDR3 regions were amplified from RNA transcripts. RT-PCR with HTBI primers came first, then second-round multiplex PCR. TCRdb used MiXCR to reprocess the multiplex PCR reads, holding one entry per CDR3 protein. The sample shows fewer than 600,000 distinct CDR3 sequences, 13% to 15% of them seen only once. The sample comprised blood. Every receptor here comes from a woman under 40 with Graves' ophthalmopathy.

This clonotype was recorded once. An end of the junction does not agree with germline; a read error may underlie this. The gene calls are TRBV14 and TRBJ2-1; 11 bases are shared with TRBD2. In germline, CDR1 is SGHDN, CDR2 FVKESK. The CDR3 runs 14 residues. The CDR3 region has the DNA TGTGCCAGCAGGACTAGCGGGGCCTACAATGAGAAGTTCTTC. Protein sequence: CASRTSGAYNEKFF.

This clonotype was found many times. The genes are TRBV6-5 and TRBJ2-2; D may be TRBD1 (6 bases). This CDR3 is 15 amino acids long. Trimming removed 2 bases at V and 1 base at J, with 8 bases between. Germline-derived CDR1 and CDR2 are MNHEY and SVGAGI. The CDR3 sequence: CASSYQGLNTGELFF. The DNA for the CDR3 is TGTGCCAGCAGTTACCAGGGGCTGAACACCGGGGAGCTGTTTTTT.

This clonotype was seen repeatedly, ten times or more. This rearrangement joins TRBV13 to TRBJ1-2; TRBD1 aligns across 11 bases. Germline CDR1 reads PRHDT; CDR2 reads FYEKMQ (reference sequence). J lost 4 bases, V lost 9 bases, and 4 bases had no gene match. The CDR3 runs 13 residues. The chain's CDR3 is CASEGTGGYGYTF. CDR3 nucleotides: TGTGCCAGTGAGGGGACAGGGGGCTATGGCTACACCTTC.

This clonotype was counted at least ten times. The chain carries TRBV28 and TRBJ1-1; unclear D gene. CDR3 size: 12 residues. V was shortened by 2 bases and J by 4 bases, with 5 bases between the two germline ends. Germline values: CDR1 MDHEN, CDR2 SYDVKM. CDR3 in amino acids: CASSLKGTEAFF. The CDR3 nucleotides are TGTGCCAGCAGTTTAAAGGGCACTGAAGCTTTCTTT.

This clonotype has ten or more counts. This chain joins TRBV28 and TRBJ2-4; D uncertain. CDR3 size: 11 residues. V dropped 6 bases and J dropped 8 bases, with 8 bases sitting between them. From germline, CDR1 is MDHEN and CDR2 SYDVKM. Here the CDR3 reads CASSDADIQYF. DNA for the CDR3: TGTGCCAGCAGCGATGCGGACATTCAGTACTTC.

Many counts were recorded for this clonotype. This rearrangement joins TRBV28 to TRBJ2-7; no definite D call. Looked up from germline, CDR1 is MDHEN and CDR2 is SYDVKM. The CDR3 runs 12 residues. V was clipped by 11 bases and J by 0 bases, with 11 bases between them. The CDR3 sequence: CAPYDASYEQYF. The CDR3 DNA is TGTGCCCCTTACGACGCCTCCTACGAGCAGTACTTC.

This clonotype has at least ten counts. V and J are TRBV4-1 and TRBJ2-7; 13 nucleotides line up with TRBD2. V gave up 3 bases and J gave up 6 bases; unmatched junction bases: 5. Germline V CDR1 and CDR2: MGHRA, YSYEKL. The CDR3 totals 15 residues. The CDR3 is CASSQRTSGSSEQYF. CDR3 bases: TGCGCCAGCAGCCAGCGGACTAGCGGGAGCTCCGAGCAGTACTTC.

The rearrangement links TRBV28 to TRBJ1-2, with 7 bases fitting TRBD1. Germline CDR1 reads MDHEN; CDR2 reads SYDVKM. Losses at the gene ends were 7 bases for V and 4 bases for J; bases not matched to a gene: 3. The CDR3 spans 12 residues. The CDR3 spells CASNRGIYGYTF. The CDR3 nucleotides read TGTGCCAGCAACAGGGGCATCTATGGCTACACCTTC.

This clonotype was seen repeatedly, ten times or more. V is TRBV15 and J is TRBJ1-1, with 7 nucleotides matching TRBD1. This CDR3 has 16 residues. Germline CDR1 is LNHNV and CDR2 is YYDKDF (reference sequence). V lost 3 bases to trimming and J lost 4 bases; unmatched junction nucleotides: 11. In DNA, the CDR3 is TGTGCCACCAGCAGCGTCCCAGGGGGGGGCGGCACTGAAGCTTTCTTT. This codes for CATSSVPGGGGTEAFF. Full variable domain (missing parts from reference TRBV15 and TRBJ1-1): DAMVIQNPRYQVTQFGKPVTLSCSQTLNHNVMYWYQQKSSQAPKLLFHYYDKDFNNEADTPDNFQSRRPNTSFCFLDIRSPGLGDTAMYLCATSSVPGGGGTEAFFGQGTRLTVV.

There are many counts of this clonotype. The V call is TRBV12-3 or TRBV12-4, the J call TRBJ1-1; D gene ambiguous. V was cut by 6 bases and J by 7 bases, with 15 bases left in between. The CDR3 is made up of 13 amino acids. DNA of the CDR3: TGTGCCAGCAGCAGCGCTGCGCGAGATGAAGCTTTCTTT. It translates to CASSSAARDEAFF.

The J gene is TRBJ1-4, the V gene TRBV12-3 or TRBV12-4; a possible D gene is TRBD1 (6 bases). V dropped 3 bases and J dropped 8 bases, with 16 bases sitting between them. The CDR3 sequence is 15 residues long. As DNA, the CDR3 is TGTGCCAGCAGTTTGGGTCCCCCAGGGGACGAAAAACTGTTTTTT. Its protein product is CASSLGPPGDEKLFF.